The 14 T cell receptor beta chains listed next were all sequenced from one sample in a study of cytomegalovirus exposure and HLA in healthy donors. Measured with immunoSEQ multiplex PCR; TCRdb has only the in-frame clones, and not every one. The sample carries tens of thousands of clones, 96% recorded once. Sequencing input: PBMCs. These receptor sequences come from a man aged 18 to 35 in good health and CMV-seropositive.

The genes are TRBV6-6 and TRBJ1-3; D perhaps matches TRBD1 (5 bases). The CDR3 is 15 residues long. Deletions cut 0 bases from V and 4 bases from J, with 10 bases between. The germline V gene has CDR1 MNHNY and CDR2 SVGAGI (reference sequence). The CDR3 DNA reads as TGTGCCAGCAGTTACTCCGGGACTTCAGGAAACACCATATATTTT. It encodes CASSYSGTSGNTIYF.

The chain carries TRBV19 and TRBJ1-1; 8 bases are shared with TRBD1. The CDR3 is 16 residues long. V lost 7 bases and J lost 2; bases outside the gene matches: 12. Looked up from germline, CDR1 is LNHDA and CDR2 is SQIVND (reference sequence). CDR3 protein: CASTGTNRGFNTEAFF. CDR3 sequence (DNA): TGTGCCAGTACCGGGACTAACAGGGGGTTCAACACTGAAGCTTTCTTT.

This chain connects TRBV28 to TRBJ2-7; 9 bases are shared with TRBD1. The CDR3 spans 16 residues. Per the germline V gene, CDR1 is MDHEN and CDR2 is SYDVKM. V lost 3 bases, J lost 4 bases, and 10 bases stayed unmatched. The CDR3 reads CASSFSIQGQGYEQYF. The CDR3 DNA sequence: TGTGCCAGCAGTTTCTCTATCCAGGGACAGGGTTACGAGCAGTACTTC.

The chain is built from TRBV29-1 and TRBJ1-2; possible D gene TRBD1, 5 bases. The germline V gene has CDR1 SQVTM and CDR2 ANQGSEA. V dropped 7 bases and J dropped 8 bases, with 17 bases sitting between them. The CDR3 is 12 amino acids. The CDR3 nucleotides read TGCAGCGCTAGAACAGGCACACACGGCTACACCTTC. Protein product: CSARTGTHGYTF.

The rearrangement joins TRBV19 to TRBJ1-5, with a possible D match to TRBD1 (5 bases). Germline values: CDR1 LNHDA, CDR2 SQIVND (reference sequence). V shed 7 bases and J shed 8 bases, with 24 bases lying between them. This CDR3 has 16 residues. The CDR3 DNA sequence: TGTGCCAGTACCCCGCGGGGACGATCCCCCAGGAAGCCCCAGCATTTT. This sequence encodes CASTPRGRSPRKPQHF.

This clone appeared a few times. This chain links TRBV6-4 with TRBJ2-2; D might be TRBD1 (6 bases). Germline V gene data show CDR1 as MRHNA and CDR2 as SNTAGT. V lost 4 bases and J 1 base, leaving 7 bases between the germline ends. This CDR3 contains 14 residues. CDR3 amino acids: CASSGGQNTGELFF. In nucleotides, the CDR3 is TGTGCCAGCAGTGGGGGACAGAACACCGGGGAGCTGTTTTTT.

The chain couples TRBV5-1 to TRBJ1-1; TRBD1 agrees at 8 bases. This CDR3 is built from 14 residues. V lost 6 bases and J lost 2; bases outside the gene matches: 6. Germline V CDR1 and CDR2: SGHRS, YFSETQ. The CDR3 coding sequence is TGCGCCAGCACCTTTGGACAGGGTAACACTGAAGCTTTCTTT. As protein: CASTFGQGNTEAFF.

The rearrangement joins TRBV29-1 to TRBJ2-1, with 8 bases fitting TRBD1. In germline, CDR1 is SQVTM, CDR2 ANQGSEA. The CDR3 contains 13 residues. V shed 8 bases and J 7 bases; nucleotides not matched to a gene: 10. CDR3 bases: TGCAGCACAGCAGGGGGCTTCACTAATGAGCAGTTCTTC. Translation gives CSTAGGFTNEQFF.

The V and J genes are TRBV7-9 and TRBJ1-1, with D unclear. The CDR3 spans 15 residues. Trimming took 5 bases from V and 1 from J, leaving 14 bases between them. The germline CDR1 and CDR2 sequences are SEHNR and FQNEAQ (reference sequence). In nucleotides, the CDR3 is TGTGCCAGCAGCCCTTCCCTGACACGGAACACTGAAGCTTTCTTT. Protein: CASSPSLTRNTEAFF.

This clone was seen once. The V call is TRBV7-2, the J call TRBJ2-7; D possibly corresponds to TRBD1 (5 bases). V was trimmed by 8 bases and J by 2 bases, leaving 10 bases between them. The CDR3 runs 12 residues. Germline lookup yields CDR1 SGHTA and CDR2 FQGNSA. The CDR3 sequence: CASSRVPYEQYF. Here the CDR3 DNA reads TGTGCCAGCTCCAGGGTTCCCTACGAGCAGTACTTC.

The DNA for the CDR3 is TGTGCCAGCAGCCCCCGAGGGGGCAACGCGAACACCGGGGAGCTGTTTTTT. Translation gives CASSPRGGNANTGELFF. The V call is TRBV7-9, the J call TRBJ2-2; 7 bases are a match to TRBD1. Germline values: CDR1 SEHNR, CDR2 FQNEAQ (reference sequence). The trim removed 5 bases at V and 0 bases at J, leaving 9 bases unmatched. The CDR3 covers 17 residues.

This chain links TRBV18 with TRBJ2-4; TRBD1 might be the D (5 bases). CDR1 and CDR2 from the germline V gene are KGHSH and LQKENI. V lost 6 bases to trimming and J lost 2 bases, with 14 bases between them. The CDR3 has 15 amino acids. CDR3 sequence: CASSPAPGSKNIQYF. CDR3 DNA sequence: TGTGCCAGCTCCCCCGCCCCAGGGTCCAAAAACATTCAGTACTTC.

This chain uses TRBV30 with TRBJ1-1, with 9 bases fitting TRBD1. J was trimmed by 2 bases and V by 3 bases; bases with no gene match: 1. The CDR3 has 13 amino acids. Germline values: CDR1 GTSNPN, CDR2 SVGIG (reference sequence). Here the CDR3 DNA reads TGTGCCTGGAGACAGGGGGCTAACACTGAAGCTTTCTTT. Amino acid sequence: CAWRQGANTEAFF.

The chain combines TRBV10-1 with TRBJ1-4; TRBD1 might be the D (5 bases). Trimming stripped 4 bases from V and 6 bases from J, with 9 bases between. Germline CDR1 is WNHNN and CDR2 is SYGVQD (reference sequence). CDR3 length: 13 amino acids. Written as DNA, the CDR3 is TGCGCCAGCAGTGGGAAACAGGATGAAAAACTGTTTTTT. Protein: CASSGKQDEKLFF.